A selection of T cell receptor beta chains follows, all from one sample in a study of cytomegalovirus exposure and HLA in healthy donors. Using immunoSEQ multiplex PCR, the repertoire was profiled, and TCRdb retains in-frame clones only, with some absent. The table includes 200,000 to 300,000 clones, 84% detected once. Material: PBMCs. The receptors here all came from a woman between 40 and 55 years old in good health and CMV-seropositive. Each CDR3 is given with its conserved first and last residue. The D gene is left open where the match is weak. Expanded clones are given a class, and other clones once, few, many or no size at all.

abundance: few
v_gene: TRBV2
j_gene: TRBJ1-1
d_gene: .
CDR3aa: CASSQEMNTEAFF
CDR3nt: TGTGCCAGCAGCCAGGAAATGAACACTGAAGCTTTCTTT

abundance: .
v_gene: TRBV6-6
j_gene: TRBJ1-1
d_gene: .
CDR3aa: CASSYLGVMNTEAFF
CDR3nt: TGTGCCAGCAGTTACTTAGGGGTTATGAACACTGAAGCTTTCTTT

abundance: .
v_gene: TRBV7-9
j_gene: TRBJ2-3
d_gene: .
CDR3aa: CASSYLQGPTDTQYF
CDR3nt: TGTGCCAGCAGCTATCTTCAGGGCCCAACAGATACGCAGTATTTT

abundance: .
v_gene: TRBV11-2
j_gene: TRBJ2-1
d_gene: TRBD2
CDR3aa: CASSLGSGRRYNEQFF
CDR3nt: TGTGCCAGCAGCTTAGGTAGCGGGAGGAGGTACAATGAGCAGTTCTTC

abundance: .
v_gene: TRBV19
j_gene: TRBJ2-1
d_gene: TRBD2
CDR3aa: CASSPPGLFYNEQFF
CDR3nt: TGTGCCAGTAGTCCACCGGGACTATTCTACAATGAGCAGTTCTTC

abundance: .
v_gene: TRBV28
j_gene: TRBJ2-1
d_gene: TRBD2
CDR3aa: CASSLRLSSGIYNEQFF
CDR3nt: TGTGCCAGCAGTTTAAGGTTATCTAGCGGGATATACAATGAGCAGTTCTTC

abundance: .
v_gene: TRBV28
j_gene: TRBJ1-2
d_gene: TRBD1
CDR3aa: CASSRQGVHYGYTF
CDR3nt: TGTGCCAGCAGTCGACAGGGGGTGCACTATGGCTACACCTTC

abundance: .
v_gene: TRBV10-3
j_gene: TRBJ2-6
d_gene: TRBD1
CDR3aa: CAISEGSPGTGVSGANGLTF
CDR3nt: TGTGCCATCAGTGAGGGGTCCCCCGGGACAGGGGTTTCTGGGGCCAACGGCCTGACTTTC

abundance: .
v_gene: TRBV28
j_gene: TRBJ2-6
d_gene: TRBD1
CDR3aa: CASSIGTGRPGANVLTF
CDR3nt: TGTGCCAGCAGTATTGGGACAGGGAGGCCTGGGGCCAACGTCCTGACTTTC

abundance: .
v_gene: TRBV14
j_gene: TRBJ2-1
d_gene: TRBD2
CDR3aa: CASSRRLAAWNEQFF
CDR3nt: TGTGCCAGCAGCCGGCGACTAGCGGCGTGGAATGAGCAGTTCTTC

abundance: once
v_gene: TRBV30
j_gene: TRBJ2-5
d_gene: .
CDR3aa: CAGTGSLARELGETQYF
CDR3nt: TGTGCCGGTACAGGGAGTTTGGCACGCGAGCTTGGAGAGACCCAGTACTTC

abundance: .
v_gene: TRBV19
j_gene: TRBJ1-1
d_gene: .
CDR3aa: CASSIAGHQNTEAFF
CDR3nt: TGTGCCAGTAGTATAGCAGGACACCAGAACACTGAAGCTTTCTTT

abundance: .
v_gene: TRBV19
j_gene: TRBJ2-3
d_gene: .
CDR3aa: CASSTRGSGPTSTDTQYF
CDR3nt: TGTGCCAGTAGTACCCGTGGCAGCGGACCTACTAGCACAGATACGCAGTATTTT

abundance: .
v_gene: TRBV5-4
j_gene: TRBJ2-5
d_gene: TRBD2
CDR3aa: CASSLDAGGPGQKTQYF
CDR3nt: TGTGCCAGCAGCTTGGATGCGGGAGGGCCGGGGCAGAAGACCCAGTACTTC

abundance: .
v_gene: TRBV19
j_gene: TRBJ1-1
d_gene: TRBD1
CDR3aa: CASSIGGTGGPEAFF
CDR3nt: TGTGCCAGTAGTATTGGCGGGACAGGGGGCCCTGAAGCTTTCTTT

abundance: .
v_gene: TRBV5-1
j_gene: TRBJ1-6
d_gene: .
CDR3aa: CASSLTGNNSPLHF
CDR3nt: TGCGCCAGCAGTCTGACAGGCAATAATTCACCCCTCCACTTT

abundance: .
v_gene: TRBV25-1
j_gene: TRBJ2-7
d_gene: .
CDR3aa: CASSDGVYEQYF
CDR3nt: TGTGCCAGCAGTGATGGAGTCTACGAGCAGTACTTC

abundance: .
v_gene: TRBV2
j_gene: TRBJ2-7
d_gene: TRBD2
CDR3aa: CASSSWSGTYEQYF
CDR3nt: TGTGCCAGCAGTTCCTGGAGCGGGACCTACGAGCAGTACTTC

abundance: .
v_gene: TRBV4-3
j_gene: TRBJ2-3
d_gene: TRBD2
CDR3aa: CASSQGLAGGRTDTQYF
CDR3nt: TGCGCCAGCAGCCAAGGACTAGCGGGAGGGCGGACAGATACGCAGTATTTT

abundance: .
v_gene: TRBV19
j_gene: TRBJ2-7
d_gene: .
CDR3aa: CASTPPDRSYEQYF
CDR3nt: TGTGCCAGTACCCCCCCCGACAGGTCCTACGAGCAGTACTTC

abundance: .
v_gene: TRBV5-6
j_gene: TRBJ1-4
d_gene: .
CDR3aa: CASSRRQVPLRNEKLFF
CDR3nt: TGTGCCAGCAGCCGGCGACAGGTCCCACTGCGGAATGAAAAACTGTTTTTT

abundance: .
v_gene: TRBV15
j_gene: TRBJ1-1
d_gene: .
CDR3aa: CATSRDNGRTEAFF
CDR3nt: TGTGCCACCAGCAGAGATAATGGGAGAACTGAAGCTTTCTTT

abundance: .
v_gene: TRBV18
j_gene: TRBJ2-1
d_gene: TRBD2
CDR3aa: CASSPRPSGRTSYNEQFF
CDR3nt: TGTGCCAGCTCACCACGACCCAGCGGGAGGACCTCCTACAATGAGCAGTTCTTC

abundance: .
v_gene: TRBV9
j_gene: TRBJ2-3
d_gene: TRBD2
CDR3aa: CASSVAGANTQYF
CDR3nt: TGTGCCAGCAGCGTGGCGGGAGCAAATACGCAGTATTTT

abundance: .
v_gene: TRBV11-2
j_gene: TRBJ2-7
d_gene: TRBD2
CDR3aa: CASSSTSREQYF
CDR3nt: TGTGCCAGCAGCTCGACTAGCCGGGAGCAGTACTTC

abundance: .
v_gene: TRBV27
j_gene: TRBJ1-3
d_gene: TRBD1
CDR3aa: CASSPTGTGVAGNTIYF
CDR3nt: TGTGCCAGCAGTCCCACCGGGACAGGGGTAGCGGGAAACACCATATATTTT

abundance: once
v_gene: TRBV5-1
j_gene: TRBJ2-2
d_gene: TRBD2
CDR3aa: CASSLGAGGPGELFF
CDR3nt: TGCGCCAGCAGCTTGGGAGCGGGAGGTCCCGGGGAGCTGTTTTTT

abundance: .
v_gene: TRBV7-3
j_gene: TRBJ2-7
d_gene: .
CDR3aa: CASSLSGGIDEQYF
CDR3nt: TGTGCCAGCAGCTTATCTGGGGGCATCGACGAGCAGTACTTC

abundance: .
v_gene: TRBV15
j_gene: TRBJ1-6
d_gene: .
CDR3aa: CATSRDTGGGYNSPLHF
CDR3nt: TGTGCCACCAGCAGAGATACCGGGGGGGGCTATAATTCACCCCTCCACTTT

abundance: once
v_gene: TRBV30
j_gene: TRBJ2-1
d_gene: TRBD2
CDR3aa: CAWSVGRTRGSHNEQFF
CDR3nt: TGTGCCTGGAGTGTGGGTAGGACTAGAGGATCTCACAATGAGCAGTTCTTC

abundance: .
v_gene: TRBV7-2
j_gene: TRBJ2-7
d_gene: .
CDR3aa: CASSERQGYEQYF
CDR3nt: TGTGCCAGCAGTGAACGGCAGGGCTACGAGCAGTACTTC

abundance: .
v_gene: TRBV28
j_gene: TRBJ2-7
d_gene: .
CDR3aa: CAIQGMSYEQYF
CDR3nt: TGTGCCATCCAGGGGATGTCATACGAGCAGTACTTC

abundance: .
v_gene: TRBV27
j_gene: TRBJ2-5
d_gene: .
CDR3aa: CASTHLQGGIETQYF
CDR3nt: TGTGCCAGCACCCATTTGCAGGGAGGAATTGAGACCCAGTACTTC

abundance: few
v_gene: TRBV7-2
j_gene: TRBJ1-4
d_gene: TRBD1
CDR3aa: CASSPDRASEKLFF
CDR3nt: TGTGCCAGCAGCCCGGACAGGGCGAGTGAAAAACTGTTTTTT

abundance: .
v_gene: TRBV9
j_gene: TRBJ2-5
d_gene: TRBD2
CDR3aa: CASSVAPSGRRGYQETQYF
CDR3nt: TGTGCCAGCAGCGTAGCGCCTAGCGGGAGAAGAGGGTACCAAGAGACCCAGTACTTC

abundance: .
v_gene: TRBV6-6
j_gene: TRBJ2-7
d_gene: TRBD2
CDR3aa: CASSSGLAGYEQYF
CDR3nt: TGTGCCAGCAGTTCGGGACTAGCGGGTTACGAGCAGTACTTC

abundance: .
v_gene: TRBV11-2
j_gene: TRBJ2-1
d_gene: .
CDR3aa: CASSLTLALYNEQFF
CDR3nt: TGTGCCAGCAGCTTAACCCTAGCGTTATACAATGAGCAGTTCTTC

abundance: .
v_gene: TRBV28
j_gene: TRBJ2-2
d_gene: TRBD1
CDR3aa: CASRLTGTANTGELFF
CDR3nt: TGTGCCAGCAGGTTGACAGGGACAGCGAACACCGGGGAGCTGTTTTTT

abundance: few
v_gene: TRBV18
j_gene: TRBJ1-1
d_gene: .
CDR3aa: CASSPQEGTRNTEAFF
CDR3nt: TGTGCCAGCTCACCACAAGAGGGAACAAGGAACACTGAAGCTTTCTTT

abundance: .
v_gene: TRBV5-1
j_gene: TRBJ2-2
d_gene: TRBD1
CDR3aa: CASSLEGQGTGELFF
CDR3nt: TGCGCCAGCAGCTTGGAGGGACAGGGCACCGGGGAGCTGTTTTTT

abundance: .
v_gene: TRBV11-2
j_gene: TRBJ2-5
d_gene: TRBD1
CDR3aa: CASRGQGLETQYF
CDR3nt: TGTGCCAGCAGGGGACAGGGCTTAGAGACCCAGTACTTC

abundance: .
v_gene: TRBV19
j_gene: TRBJ2-5
d_gene: .
CDR3aa: CASSVDSTETQYF
CDR3nt: TGTGCCAGTAGTGTGGACTCGACAGAGACCCAGTACTTC

abundance: .
v_gene: TRBV28
j_gene: TRBJ1-2
d_gene: TRBD1
CDR3aa: CASSSYQGARGYTF
CDR3nt: TGTGCCAGCTCTTCCTATCAGGGGGCCAGGGGCTACACCTTC

abundance: .
v_gene: TRBV7-9
j_gene: TRBJ2-1
d_gene: TRBD2
CDR3aa: CASSRKGLAGGPRFNEQFF
CDR3nt: TGTGCCAGCAGCAGAAAGGGGCTAGCGGGAGGCCCCAGGTTCAATGAGCAGTTCTTC

abundance: .
v_gene: TRBV28
j_gene: TRBJ2-1
d_gene: TRBD2
CDR3aa: CASSPSGKGNEQFF
CDR3nt: TGTGCCAGCAGTCCGAGCGGGAAAGGCAATGAGCAGTTCTTC

abundance: few
v_gene: TRBV7-2
j_gene: TRBJ2-7
d_gene: .
CDR3aa: CASSLSGYEQYF
CDR3nt: TGTGCCAGCAGCTTATCAGGCTACGAGCAGTACTTC

abundance: .
v_gene: TRBV27
j_gene: TRBJ2-7
d_gene: TRBD1
CDR3aa: CASSSPGQGEYEQYF
CDR3nt: TGTGCCAGCAGTTCACCGGGACAGGGGGAATACGAGCAGTACTTC

abundance: .
v_gene: TRBV30
j_gene: TRBJ2-7
d_gene: .
CDR3aa: CAWSKRGYPMEQYF
CDR3nt: TGTGCCTGGAGTAAGAGGGGGTACCCTATGGAGCAGTACTTC

abundance: .
v_gene: TRBV9
j_gene: TRBJ2-5
d_gene: TRBD2
CDR3aa: CASSVAGGPFETQYF
CDR3nt: TGTGCCAGCAGCGTAGCGGGAGGGCCTTTTGAGACCCAGTACTTC

abundance: .
v_gene: TRBV27
j_gene: TRBJ2-1
d_gene: .
CDR3aa: CASSFLSYNEQFF
CDR3nt: TGTGCCAGCAGTTTCCTAAGCTACAATGAGCAGTTCTTC